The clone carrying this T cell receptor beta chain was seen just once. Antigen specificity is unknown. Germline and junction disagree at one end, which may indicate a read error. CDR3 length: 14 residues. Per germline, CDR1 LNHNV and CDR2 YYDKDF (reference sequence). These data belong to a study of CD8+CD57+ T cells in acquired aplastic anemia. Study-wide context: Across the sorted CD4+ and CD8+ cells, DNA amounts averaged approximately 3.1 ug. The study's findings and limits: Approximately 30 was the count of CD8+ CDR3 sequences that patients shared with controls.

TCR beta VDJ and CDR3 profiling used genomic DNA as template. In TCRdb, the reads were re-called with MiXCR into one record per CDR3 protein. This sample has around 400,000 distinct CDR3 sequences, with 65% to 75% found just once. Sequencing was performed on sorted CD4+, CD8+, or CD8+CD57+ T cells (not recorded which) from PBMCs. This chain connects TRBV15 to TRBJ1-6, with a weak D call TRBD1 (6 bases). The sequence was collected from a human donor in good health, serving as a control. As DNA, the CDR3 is TGTGCCACCAGCAGGACGGGGGGGCATTCACCCCTCCCCTTT. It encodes CATSRTGGHSPLPF.